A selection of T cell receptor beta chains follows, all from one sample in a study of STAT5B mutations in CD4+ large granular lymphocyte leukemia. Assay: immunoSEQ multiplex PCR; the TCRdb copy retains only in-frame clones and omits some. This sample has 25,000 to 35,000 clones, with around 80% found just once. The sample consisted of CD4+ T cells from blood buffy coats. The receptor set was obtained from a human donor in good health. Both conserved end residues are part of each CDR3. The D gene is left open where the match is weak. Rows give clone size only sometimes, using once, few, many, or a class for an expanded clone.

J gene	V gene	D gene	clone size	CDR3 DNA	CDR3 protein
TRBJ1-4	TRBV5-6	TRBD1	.	TGTGCCAGCAGCTTTCGGGGACAGGGTGGAAATGAAAAACTGTTTTTT	CASSFRGQGGNEKLFF
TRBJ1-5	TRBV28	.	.	TGTGCCAGCTGGGGGGGGCGCGGTCAGCCCCAGCATTTT	CASWGGRGQPQHF
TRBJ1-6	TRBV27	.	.	TGTGCCAGCAGTTTATCCGGGGATTTGTATTCACCCCTCCACTTT	CASSLSGDLYSPLHF
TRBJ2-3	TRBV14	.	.	TGTGCCAGCAGCCAATTTTTAATCCAAGATACGCAGTATTTT	CASSQFLIQDTQYF
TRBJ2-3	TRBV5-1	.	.	TGCGCCAGCAGCCTACAGCCCAGGGGAGGGCAAACAGATACGCAGTATTTT	CASSLQPRGGQTDTQYF
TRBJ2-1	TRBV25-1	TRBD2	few	TGTGCCAGCAGCCACAGGAGGGAGGGTGAGCAGTTCTTC	CASSHRREGEQFF
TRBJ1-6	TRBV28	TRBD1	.	TGTGCCAGCAGTTCTAACAGGGACAGGAGCCGACTCGGGGTCCACTTT	CASSSNRDRSRLGVHF
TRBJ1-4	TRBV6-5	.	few	TGTGCCAGCAGTGCGCCAAATGAAAAACTGTTTTTT	CASSAPNEKLFF
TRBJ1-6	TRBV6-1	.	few	TGTGCCAGCAGTGTAAACCCAGGGTCCTATAATTCACCCCTCCACTTT	CASSVNPGSYNSPLHF
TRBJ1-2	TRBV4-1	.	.	TGCGCCAGCAGCCACAATAGTGAGAACTATGGCTACACCTTC	CASSHNSENYGYTF
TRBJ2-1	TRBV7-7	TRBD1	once	TGTGCTAGCAGCTTAGTAGGGGATAACAGGGGCTACAATGAGCAGTTCTTC	CASSLVGDNRGYNEQFF
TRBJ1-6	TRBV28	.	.	TGTGCCAGCAGTCCTCTACGCACTTCACCCCTCCACTTT	CASSPLRTSPLHF
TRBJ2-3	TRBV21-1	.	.	TGTGCCAGCAGCATTGGGGTGTTGCTCGGCACAGATACGCAGTATTTT	CASSIGVLLGTDTQYF
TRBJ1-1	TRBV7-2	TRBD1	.	TGTGCCAGCAGAAGGACAGGGGAATTGGGAGCTTTCTTT	CASRRTGELGAFF
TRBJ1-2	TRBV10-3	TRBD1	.	TGTGCCATCAGTCTCGACAGGGGAGGTTCGTGGTATGGCTACACCTTC	CAISLDRGGSWYGYTF
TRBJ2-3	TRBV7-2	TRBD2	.	TGTGCCAGCAGCTTAAAAGCGGGGGCGACAGATACGCAGTATTTT	CASSLKAGATDTQYF
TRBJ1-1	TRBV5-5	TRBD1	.	TGTGCCAGCATGCGGACAGGGGGTCACACTGAAGCTTTCTTT	CASMRTGGHTEAFF
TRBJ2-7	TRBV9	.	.	TGTGCCAGCAGCGTAGGCCCAAGCTCCTACGAGCAGTACTTC	CASSVGPSSYEQYF
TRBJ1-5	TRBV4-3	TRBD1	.	TGCGCCAGCAGCCAAGAAACGACAGGGAATCAGCCCCAGCATTTT	CASSQETTGNQPQHF
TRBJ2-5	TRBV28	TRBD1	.	TGTGCCAGCAATAGGGACAGGGGGGAGACCCAGTACTTC	CASNRDRGETQYF
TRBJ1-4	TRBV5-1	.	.	TGCGCCAGCAGCTTGGGGATTTCAACTAATGAAAAACTGTTTTTT	CASSLGISTNEKLFF
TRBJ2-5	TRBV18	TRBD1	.	TGTGCCAGCCTACCCGGGACAGGCAGCCAAGAGACCCAGTACTTC	CASLPGTGSQETQYF
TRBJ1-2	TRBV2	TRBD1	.	TGTGCCAGCAGTTGGGACAGTAGCTATGGCTACACCTTC	CASSWDSSYGYTF
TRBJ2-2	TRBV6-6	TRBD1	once	TGTGCCAGCAGGTGGACAGGGGGCACCGGGGAGCTGTTTTTT	CASRWTGGTGELFF
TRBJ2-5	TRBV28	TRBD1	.	TGTGCCAGCAAAGCAGGGGGCGTTGAGACCCAGTACTTC	CASKAGGVETQYF
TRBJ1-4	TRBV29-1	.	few	TGCAGCGTCGAAATAGGGGAAAAACTGTTTTTT	CSVEIGEKLFF